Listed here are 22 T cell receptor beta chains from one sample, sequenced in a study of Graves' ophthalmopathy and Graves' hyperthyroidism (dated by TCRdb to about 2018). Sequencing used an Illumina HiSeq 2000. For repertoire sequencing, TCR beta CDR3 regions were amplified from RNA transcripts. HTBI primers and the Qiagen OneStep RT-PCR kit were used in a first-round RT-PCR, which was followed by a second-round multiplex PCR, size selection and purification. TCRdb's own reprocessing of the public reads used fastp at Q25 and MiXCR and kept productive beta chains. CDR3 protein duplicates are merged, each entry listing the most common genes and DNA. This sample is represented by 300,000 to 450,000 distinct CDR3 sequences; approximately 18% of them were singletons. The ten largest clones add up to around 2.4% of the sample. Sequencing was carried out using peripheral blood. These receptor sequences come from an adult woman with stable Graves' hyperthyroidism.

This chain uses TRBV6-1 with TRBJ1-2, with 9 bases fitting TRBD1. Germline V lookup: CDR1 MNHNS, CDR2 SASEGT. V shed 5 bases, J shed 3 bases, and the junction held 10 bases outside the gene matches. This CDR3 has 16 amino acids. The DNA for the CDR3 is TGTGCCAGCAGTAGGACGGGACAGGGAAGAGACTATGGCTACACCTTC. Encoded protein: CASSRTGQGRDYGYTF.

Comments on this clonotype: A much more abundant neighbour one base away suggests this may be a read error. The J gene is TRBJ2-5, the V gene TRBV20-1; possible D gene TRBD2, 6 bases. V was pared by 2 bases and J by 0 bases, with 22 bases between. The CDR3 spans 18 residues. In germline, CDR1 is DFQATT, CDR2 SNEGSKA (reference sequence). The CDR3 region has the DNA TGCAGTGCTAGAACGAGGCGCGCTAGCGCAAATTACCAAGAGACCCAGTACTTC. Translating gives CSARTRRASANYQETQYF.

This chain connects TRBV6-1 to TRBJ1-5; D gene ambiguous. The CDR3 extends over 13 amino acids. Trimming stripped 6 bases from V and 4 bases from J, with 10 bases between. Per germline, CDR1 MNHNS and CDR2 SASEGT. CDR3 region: CASRLDGNQPQHF. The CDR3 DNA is TGTGCCAGCAGACTGGACGGGAATCAGCCCCAGCATTTT.

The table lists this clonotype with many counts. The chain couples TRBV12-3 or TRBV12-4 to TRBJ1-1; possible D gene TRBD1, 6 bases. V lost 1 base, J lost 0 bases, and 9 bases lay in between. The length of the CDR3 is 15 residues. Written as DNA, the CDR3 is TGTGCCAGCAGTTTAGGGCAGGGGTTGAACACTGAAGCTTTCTTT. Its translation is CASSLGQGLNTEAFF.

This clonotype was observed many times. The CDR3: CSANHNRNTGELFF. The CDR3 DNA reads TGCAGTGCTAACCATAACAGAAACACCGGGGAGCTGTTTTTT. This chain connects TRBV20-1 to TRBJ2-2; no clear D. The V end lost 4 bases, the J end lost 2 bases, and 11 bases lay between the germline ends. Germline V CDR1 and CDR2: DFQATT, SNEGSKA (reference sequence). The CDR3 is 14 residues long.

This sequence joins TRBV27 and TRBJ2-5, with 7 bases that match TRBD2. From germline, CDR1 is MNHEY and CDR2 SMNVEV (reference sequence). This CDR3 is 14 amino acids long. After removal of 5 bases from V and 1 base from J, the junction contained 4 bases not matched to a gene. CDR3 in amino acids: CASSLAVTQETQYF. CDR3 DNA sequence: TGTGCCAGCAGTCTAGCGGTTACCCAAGAGACCCAGTACTTC.

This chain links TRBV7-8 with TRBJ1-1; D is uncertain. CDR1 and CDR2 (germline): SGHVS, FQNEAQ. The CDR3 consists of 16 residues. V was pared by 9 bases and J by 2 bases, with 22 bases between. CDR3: CASSMVQVARNTEAFF. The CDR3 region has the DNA TGTGCCAGTAGTATGGTCCAGGTGGCCAGAAACACTGAAGCTTTCTTT.

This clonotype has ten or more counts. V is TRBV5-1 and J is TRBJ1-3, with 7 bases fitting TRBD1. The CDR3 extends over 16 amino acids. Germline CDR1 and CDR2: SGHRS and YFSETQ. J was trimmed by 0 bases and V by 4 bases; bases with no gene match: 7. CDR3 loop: CASSPGTAFSGNTIYF. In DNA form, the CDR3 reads TGCGCCAGCAGCCCAGGGACAGCCTTCTCTGGAAACACCATATATTTT.

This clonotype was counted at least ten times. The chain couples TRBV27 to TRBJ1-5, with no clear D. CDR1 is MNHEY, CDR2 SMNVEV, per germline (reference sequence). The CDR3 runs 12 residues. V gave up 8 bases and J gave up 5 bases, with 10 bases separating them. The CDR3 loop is CASGLGDQPQHF. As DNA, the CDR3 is TGTGCCAGCGGACTCGGGGATCAGCCCCAGCATTTT.

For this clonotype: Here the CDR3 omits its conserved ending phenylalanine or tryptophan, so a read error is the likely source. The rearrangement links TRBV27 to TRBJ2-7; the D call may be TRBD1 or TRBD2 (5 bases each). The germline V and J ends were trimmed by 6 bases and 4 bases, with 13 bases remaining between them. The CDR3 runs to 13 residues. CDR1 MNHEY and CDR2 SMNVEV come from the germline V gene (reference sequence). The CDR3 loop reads CASRTGTEYEQYL. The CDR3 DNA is TGTGCCAGCAGGACCGGGACGGAATACGAGCAGTACCTC.

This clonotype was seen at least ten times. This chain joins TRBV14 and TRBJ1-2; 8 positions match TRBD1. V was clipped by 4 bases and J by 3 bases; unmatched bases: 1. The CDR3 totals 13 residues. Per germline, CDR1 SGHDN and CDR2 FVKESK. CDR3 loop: CASSLDRDYGYTF. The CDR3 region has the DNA TGTGCCAGCAGCCTGGACAGGGACTATGGCTACACCTTC.

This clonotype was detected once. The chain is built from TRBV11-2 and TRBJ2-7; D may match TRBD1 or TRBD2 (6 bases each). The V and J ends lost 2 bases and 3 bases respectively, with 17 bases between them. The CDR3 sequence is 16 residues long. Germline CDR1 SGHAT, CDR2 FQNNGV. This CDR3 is CASSLPLLGGGYEQYF. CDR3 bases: TGTGCCAGCAGCTTACCCCTCCTGGGGGGCGGCTACGAGCAGTACTTC.

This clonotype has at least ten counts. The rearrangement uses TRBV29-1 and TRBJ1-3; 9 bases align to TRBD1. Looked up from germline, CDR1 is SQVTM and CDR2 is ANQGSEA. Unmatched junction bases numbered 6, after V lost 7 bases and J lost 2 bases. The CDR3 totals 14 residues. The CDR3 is CSAGNRGPGNTIYF. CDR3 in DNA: TGCAGCGCAGGAAACAGGGGGCCTGGAAACACCATATATTTT.

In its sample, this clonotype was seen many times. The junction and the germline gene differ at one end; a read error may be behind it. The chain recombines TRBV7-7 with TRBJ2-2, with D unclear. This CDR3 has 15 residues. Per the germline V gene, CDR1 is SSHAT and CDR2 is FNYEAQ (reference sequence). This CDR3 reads CASSPLIANTGELFF. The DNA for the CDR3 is TGTGCTAGCAGCCCGTTAATTGCGAACACCGGGGAGCTGTTTTTT.

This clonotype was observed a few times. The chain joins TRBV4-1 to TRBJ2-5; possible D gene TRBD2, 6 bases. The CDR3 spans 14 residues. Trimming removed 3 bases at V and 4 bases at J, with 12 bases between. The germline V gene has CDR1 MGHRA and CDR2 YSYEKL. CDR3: CASSHGTRLETQYF. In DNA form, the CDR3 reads TGCGCCAGCAGCCACGGGACTCGTTTAGAGACCCAGTACTTC.

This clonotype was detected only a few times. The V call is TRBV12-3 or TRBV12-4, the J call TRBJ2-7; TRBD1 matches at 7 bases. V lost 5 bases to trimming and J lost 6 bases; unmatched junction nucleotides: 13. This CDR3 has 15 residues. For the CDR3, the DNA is TGTGCCAGCAGTATCGGGACAGTCTGTCCGTGCGAGCAGTACTTC. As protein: CASSIGTVCPCEQYF.

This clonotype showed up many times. The CDR3 region is CAISRDSQKETQYF. CDR3 sequence (DNA): TGTGCCATCAGCAGGGACAGTCAGAAAGAGACCCAGTACTTC. The V call is TRBV10-3, the J call TRBJ2-5; TRBD1 aligns across 7 bases. V gave up 6 bases and J gave up 3 bases; unmatched junction bases: 7. There are 14 residues in the CDR3. CDR1 is ENHRY and CDR2 is SYGVKD in the germline V gene.

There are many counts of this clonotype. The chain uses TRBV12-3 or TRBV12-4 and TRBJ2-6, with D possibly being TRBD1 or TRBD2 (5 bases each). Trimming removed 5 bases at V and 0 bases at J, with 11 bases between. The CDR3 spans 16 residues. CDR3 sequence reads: CASSTRGISGANVLTF. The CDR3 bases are TGTGCCAGCAGTACGAGGGGTATCTCTGGGGCCAACGTCCTGACTTTC.

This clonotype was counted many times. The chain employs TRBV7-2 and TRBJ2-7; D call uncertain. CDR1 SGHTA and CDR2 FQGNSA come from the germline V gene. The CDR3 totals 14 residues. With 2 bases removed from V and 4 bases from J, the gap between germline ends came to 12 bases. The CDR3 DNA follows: TGTGCCAGCAGCTTATCGGTTGCGGTATACGAGCAGTACTTC. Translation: CASSLSVAVYEQYF.

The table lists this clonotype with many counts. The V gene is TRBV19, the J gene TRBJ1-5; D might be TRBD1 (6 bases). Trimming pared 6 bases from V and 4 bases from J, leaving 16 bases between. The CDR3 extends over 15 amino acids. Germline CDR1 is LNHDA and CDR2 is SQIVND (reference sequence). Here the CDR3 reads CASSLTGIGNQPQHF. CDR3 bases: TGTGCCAGTAGCCTAACAGGGATCGGGAATCAGCCCCAGCATTTT.

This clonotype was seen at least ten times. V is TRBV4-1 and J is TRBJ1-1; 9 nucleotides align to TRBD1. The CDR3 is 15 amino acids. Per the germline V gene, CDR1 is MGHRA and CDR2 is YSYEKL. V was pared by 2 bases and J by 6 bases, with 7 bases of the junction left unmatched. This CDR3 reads CASSQPRDRAAEAFF. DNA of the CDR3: TGCGCCAGCAGCCAACCCCGGGACAGGGCTGCTGAAGCTTTCTTT.

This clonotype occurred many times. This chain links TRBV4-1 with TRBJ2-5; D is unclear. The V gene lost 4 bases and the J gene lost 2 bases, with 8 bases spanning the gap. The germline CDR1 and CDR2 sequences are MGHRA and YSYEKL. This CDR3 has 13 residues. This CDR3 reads CASSPATQETQYF. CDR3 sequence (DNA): TGCGCCAGCAGCCCTGCGACACAAGAGACCCAGTACTTC.